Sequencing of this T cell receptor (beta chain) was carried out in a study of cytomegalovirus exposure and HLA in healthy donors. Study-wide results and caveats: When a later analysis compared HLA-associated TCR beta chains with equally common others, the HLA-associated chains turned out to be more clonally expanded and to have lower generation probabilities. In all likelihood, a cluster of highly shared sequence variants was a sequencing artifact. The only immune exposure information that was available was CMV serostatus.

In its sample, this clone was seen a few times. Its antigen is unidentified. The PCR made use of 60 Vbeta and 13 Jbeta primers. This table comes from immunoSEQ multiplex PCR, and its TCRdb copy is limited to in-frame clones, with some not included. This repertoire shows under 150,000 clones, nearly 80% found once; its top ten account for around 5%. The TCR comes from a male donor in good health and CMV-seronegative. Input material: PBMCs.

The CDR3 nucleotides read TGTGCCAGCAGTAACACAGGGGGTTCCACTGAAGCTTTCTTT. Translation: CASSNTGGSTEAFF. This chain joins TRBV27 and TRBJ1-1, with 8 bases identical to TRBD1. Germline CDR1 is MNHEY and CDR2 is SMNVEV (reference sequence). V lost 5 bases and J lost 4; bases outside the gene matches: 6. This CDR3 has 14 amino acids.